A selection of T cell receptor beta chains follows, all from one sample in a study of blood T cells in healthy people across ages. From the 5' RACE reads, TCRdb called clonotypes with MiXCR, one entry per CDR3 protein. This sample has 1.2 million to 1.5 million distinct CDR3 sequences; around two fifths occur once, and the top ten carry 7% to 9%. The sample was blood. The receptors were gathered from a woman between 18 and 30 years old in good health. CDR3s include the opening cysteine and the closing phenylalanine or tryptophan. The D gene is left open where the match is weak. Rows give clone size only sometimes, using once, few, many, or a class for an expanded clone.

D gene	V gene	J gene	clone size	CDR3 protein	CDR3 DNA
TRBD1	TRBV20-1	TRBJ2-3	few	CSATWTGGTDTQYF	TGCAGTGCTACCTGGACAGGGGGCACAGATACGCAGTATTTT
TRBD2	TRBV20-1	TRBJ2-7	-	CSARDQASGRTYEQYF	TGCAGTGCTAGAGATCAAGCTAGCGGGAGAACCTACGAGCAGTACTTC
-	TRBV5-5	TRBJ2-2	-	CASSATGEGTGELFF	TGTGCCAGCAGCGCGACAGGGGAGGGCACCGGGGAGCTGTTTTTT
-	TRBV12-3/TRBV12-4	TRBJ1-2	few	CASSVPGLGGYTF	TGTGCCAGCAGTGTACCAGGGTTGGGGGGCTACACCTTC
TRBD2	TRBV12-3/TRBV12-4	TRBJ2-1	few	CASSHRTSGPYNEQFF	TGTGCCAGCAGTCATCGGACTAGCGGGCCGTACAATGAGCAGTTCTTC
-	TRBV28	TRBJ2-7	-	CASSPLDARWDSEQYF	TGTGCCAGCAGTCCACTCGACGCACGCTGGGATTCCGAGCAGTACTTC
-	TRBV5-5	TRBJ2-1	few	CASSWEGSYNEQFF	TGTGCCAGCAGCTGGGAAGGCTCCTACAATGAGCAGTTCTTC
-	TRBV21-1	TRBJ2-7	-	CASSKEGCRDSLFPYEQYF	TGTGCCAGCAGCAAAGAGGGATGTAGGGACAGCCTGTTTCCCTACGAGCAGTACTTC
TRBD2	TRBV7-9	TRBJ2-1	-	CASSLTSASSYNEQFF	TGTGCCAGCAGCTTGACTAGCGCAAGCTCCTACAATGAGCAGTTCTTC
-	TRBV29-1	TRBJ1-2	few	CSVEDLWARGDGYTF	TGCAGCGTTGAAGATCTTTGGGCCCGGGGCGATGGCTACACCTTC
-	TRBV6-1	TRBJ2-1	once	CASISYSAGMDEQFF	TGTGCCAGCATAAGCTACTCGGCCGGGATGGATGAGCAGTTCTTC
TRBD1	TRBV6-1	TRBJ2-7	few	CARIYLRDSYEQYF	TGTGCCAGAATCTATCTCCGGGACAGCTACGAGCAGTACTTC
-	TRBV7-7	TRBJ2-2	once	CASSPREAGTGELFF	TGTGCCAGCAGCCCCCGAGAGGCGGGCACCGGGGAGCTGTTTTTT
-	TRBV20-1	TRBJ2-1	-	CSARALGGASYNEQFF	TGCAGTGCTAGAGCCCTGGGAGGAGCTTCCTACAATGAGCAGTTCTTC
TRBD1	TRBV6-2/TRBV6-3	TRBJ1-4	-	CASRLDRANEKLFF	TGTGCCAGCAGGCTCGACAGGGCCAACGAAAAACTGTTTTTT
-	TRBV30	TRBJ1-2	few	CASYGYTF	TGTGCCTCCTATGGCTACACCTTC
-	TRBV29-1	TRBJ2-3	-	CSVNGDDRSTDTQYF	TGCAGCGTTAACGGGGACGACCGGAGCACAGATACGCAGTATTTT
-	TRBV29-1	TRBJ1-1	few	CSVRPAANTEAFF	TGCAGCGTACGGCCCGCCGCGAACACTGAAGCTTTCTTT
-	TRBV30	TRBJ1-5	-	CAWSATPSNQPQHF	TGTGCCTGGAGTGCCACGCCTAGCAATCAGCCCCAGCATTTT
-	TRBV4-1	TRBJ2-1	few	CASSQSSGGGNNEQFF	TGCGCCAGCAGCCAATCCTCCGGGGGCGGTAACAATGAGCAGTTCTTC
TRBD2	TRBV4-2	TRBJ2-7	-	CASSQAGTSDYEQYF	TGTGCCAGCAGCCAAGCAGGTACTAGCGACTACGAGCAGTACTTC
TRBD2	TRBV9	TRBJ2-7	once	CASRGSPASGTYEQYF	TGTGCCAGCAGAGGAAGCCCAGCTAGCGGGACCTACGAGCAGTACTTC
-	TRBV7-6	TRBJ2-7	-	CASSLSPRTSTASYEQYF	TGTGCCAGCAGCTTATCTCCCCGGACGTCAACAGCTTCCTACGAGCAGTACTTC
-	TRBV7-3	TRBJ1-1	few	CASSLSVTTEAFF	TGTGCCAGCAGCTTATCCGTTACCACTGAAGCTTTCTTT
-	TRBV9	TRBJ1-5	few	CASSVDGRRQPQHF	TGTGCCAGCAGCGTCGACGGGAGACGTCAGCCCCAGCATTTT
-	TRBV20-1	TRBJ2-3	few	CSARTGVGTDTQYF	TGCAGTGCTAGGACGGGAGTTGGGACAGATACGCAGTATTTT
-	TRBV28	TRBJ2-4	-	CASKGVVKYLAKNIQYF	TGTGCCAGCAAGGGGGTCGTGAAGTACCTAGCCAAAAACATTCAGTACTTC
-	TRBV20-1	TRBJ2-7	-	CSARYTVGSSYNEQYF	TGCAGTGCTAGATACACGGTGGGAAGCTCCTACAATGAGCAGTACTTC
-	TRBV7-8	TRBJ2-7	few	CASSLVIHEQYF	TGTGCCAGCAGCTTAGTCATCCACGAGCAGTACTTC
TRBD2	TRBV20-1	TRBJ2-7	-	CSARAGLAGIHEQYF	TGCAGTGCTAGAGCAGGACTAGCGGGGATCCACGAGCAGTACTTC
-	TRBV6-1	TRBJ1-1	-	CATQDGLNTEAFF	TGTGCCACCCAGGACGGCTTGAACACTGAAGCTTTCTTT
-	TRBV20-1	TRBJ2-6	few	CSARDSRTAFSGANVLTF	TGCAGTGCTAGAGATAGTCGGACAGCCTTCTCTGGGGCCAACGTCCTGACTTTC
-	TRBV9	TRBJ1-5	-	CASSEGGFLQPQHF	TGTGCCAGCAGCGAAGGGGGGTTTCTTCAGCCCCAGCATTTT
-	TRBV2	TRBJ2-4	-	CAIFSAAKNIQYF	TGTGCCATCTTTAGTGCTGCCAAAAACATTCAGTACTTC
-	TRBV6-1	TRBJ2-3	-	CASSEVGTSLSRDTQYF	TGTGCCAGCAGTGAGGTCGGCACATCCCTAAGTCGAGATACGCAGTATTTT
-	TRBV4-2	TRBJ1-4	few	CASSHPPTSDATNEKLFF	TGTGCCAGCAGCCATCCCCCCACGAGCGACGCAACTAATGAAAAACTGTTTTTT
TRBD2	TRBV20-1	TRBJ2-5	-	CSSLAGMETQYF	TGCAGTTCACTAGCGGGAATGGAGACCCAGTACTTC
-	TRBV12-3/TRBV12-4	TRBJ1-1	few	CASSLSGPMNTEAFF	TGTGCCAGCAGTTTATCGGGACCTATGAACACTGAAGCTTTCTTT
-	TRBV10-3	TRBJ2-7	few	CAISGDVVEQYF	TGTGCCATCAGCGGGGACGTCGTCGAGCAGTACTTC
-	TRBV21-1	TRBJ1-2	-	CASSKIGYGLRYTF	TGTGCCAGCAGCAAAATCGGGTACGGGCTCCGCTACACCTTC
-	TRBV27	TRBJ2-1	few	CASRLAGTGDNEQFF	TGTGCCAGCAGACTAGCCGGGACTGGCGACAATGAGCAGTTCTTC
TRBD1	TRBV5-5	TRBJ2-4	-	CASSPWTGKKNIQYF	TGTGCCAGCAGCCCTTGGACAGGAAAGAAAAACATTCAGTACTTC
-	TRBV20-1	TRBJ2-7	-	CSARAGVEQYF	TGCAGTGCTCGGGCTGGAGTCGAGCAGTACTTC
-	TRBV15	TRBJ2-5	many	CATSRGQQETQYF	TGTGCCACCAGCAGAGGACAGCAAGAGACCCAGTACTTC
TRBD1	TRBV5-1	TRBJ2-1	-	CASRSTGTGAINEQFF	TGCGCCAGCAGATCTACCGGGACAGGGGCGATCAATGAGCAGTTCTTC
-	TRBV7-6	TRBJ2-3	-	CASSGETRGGNTDTQYF	TGTGCCAGCAGCGGAGAGACCCGGGGCGGAAACACAGATACGCAGTATTTT
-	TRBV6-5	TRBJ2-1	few	CASSWEERRSYNEQFF	TGTGCCAGCAGCTGGGAGGAGCGGCGCTCCTACAATGAGCAGTTCTTC
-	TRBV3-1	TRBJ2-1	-	CASSQDPLGGEQFF	TGTGCCAGCAGCCAAGACCCCTTGGGGGGAGAGCAGTTCTTC
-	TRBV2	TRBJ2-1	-	CASAVHEQFF	TGTGCCAGCGCCGTCCATGAGCAGTTCTTC
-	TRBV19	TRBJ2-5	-	CVSSYRGQTQYF	TGTGTCAGTAGTTATCGGGGACAGACCCAGTACTTC
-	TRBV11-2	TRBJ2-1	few	CASSLDRTPTFNEQFF	TGTGCCAGCAGCTTAGATCGGACCCCGACGTTCAATGAGCAGTTCTTC
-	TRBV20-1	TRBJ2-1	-	CSARSGMYNEQFF	TGCAGTGCTAGGTCCGGAATGTACAATGAGCAGTTCTTC
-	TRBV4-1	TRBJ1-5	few	CASSQDGGAKPQHF	TGCGCCAGCAGCCAAGATGGGGGGGCGAAGCCCCAGCATTTT
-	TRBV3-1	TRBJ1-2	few	CASSQVDRVGDGYTF	TGTGCCAGCAGCCAAGTGGATCGGGTAGGGGATGGCTACACCTTC
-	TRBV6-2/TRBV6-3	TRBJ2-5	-	CAAGIKTQYF	TGTGCCGCGGGGATAAAGACCCAGTACTTC
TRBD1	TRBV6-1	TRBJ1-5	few	CASRIQGAGDQPQHF	TGTGCCAGCAGAATACAGGGGGCAGGGGATCAGCCCCAGCATTTT
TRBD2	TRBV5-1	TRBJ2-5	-	CASSLGLAGGTRTQYF	TGCGCCAGCAGCTTGGGACTAGCGGGGGGCACTCGTACCCAGTACTTC